The 15 T cell receptor beta chains below all came from one sample that was sequenced in a study of graft-versus-host responses after intestinal transplantation. Their specific antigens are unknown. Sequencing was performed with immunoSEQ multiplex PCR; in TCRdb, only in-frame clones are kept and a portion is missing. The repertoire holds around 67,000 clones, with under 90% as singletons. Sequenced material: unstimulated CD4+ T cells sorted from spleen or lymph node cells, taken before transplant. The source of these receptors is a human donor who was the organ donor for an intestinal transplant.

The chain is built from TRBV10-1 and TRBJ2-1; 12 bases fit TRBD1. This CDR3 is built from 16 residues. Germline assignment: CDR1 WNHNN and CDR2 SYGVQD (reference sequence). V was clipped by 5 bases and J by 8 bases; unmatched bases: 10. CDR3 residues: CASSPTGTGGWDEQFF. In DNA, the CDR3 is TGCGCCAGCAGTCCTACCGGGACAGGGGGCTGGGATGAGCAGTTCTTC.

V and J are TRBV7-2 and TRBJ2-7; TRBD2 matches at 14 bases. The CDR3 is 19 amino acids. Germline CDR1 reads SGHTA; CDR2 reads FQGNSA. J was trimmed by 4 bases and V by 5 bases; bases with no gene match: 16. The CDR3 DNA reads TGTGCCAGCAGCGTCTGGGGACTAGCGGGGGCCCCAACTAATTACGAGCAGTACGTC. This sequence encodes CASSVWGLAGAPTNYEQYV.

This clone was counted a few times. The chain employs TRBV19 and TRBJ1-3; TRBD1 matches 7 bases. J lost 0 bases, V lost 10 bases, and 12 bases had no gene match. The CDR3 is made up of 16 amino acids. Germline assignment: CDR1 LNHDA and CDR2 SQIVND (reference sequence). CDR3 loop: CATRLPGGNSGNTIYF. The CDR3 nucleotides read TGTGCCACCAGGCTGCCAGGGGGGAACTCTGGAAACACCATATATTTT. Looking up the rest from reference TRBV19 and TRBJ1-3 gives the full variable domain: DGGITQSPKYLFRKEGQNVTLSCEQNLNHDAMYWYRQDPGQGLRLIYYSQIVNDFQKGDIAEGYSVSREKKESFPLTVTSAQKNPTAFYLCATRLPGGNSGNTIYFGEGSWLTVV.

The rearrangement joins TRBV7-2 to TRBJ1-2; weak D call: TRBD1 (5 bases). The germline V gene encodes CDR1 SGHTA and CDR2 FQGNSA. The V gene lost 5 bases and the J gene lost 6 bases, with 13 bases spanning the gap. This CDR3 contains 13 residues. CDR3 loop: CASSRRQYDGYTF. In nucleotides, the CDR3 is TGTGCCAGCAGCCGGCGACAGTACGATGGCTACACCTTC.

The rearrangement uses TRBV19 and TRBJ1-6, with 7 bases matching TRBD1. Unmatched junction bases numbered 5, after V lost 6 bases and J lost 6 bases. This CDR3 is 14 amino acids long. Germline V gene data show CDR1 as LNHDA and CDR2 as SQIVND (reference sequence). The CDR3 reads CASRETGFNSPLHF. CDR3 nucleotide sequence: TGTGCCAGTAGGGAGACAGGGTTTAATTCACCCCTCCACTTT.

The rearrangement joins TRBV7-8 to TRBJ2-5; TRBD2 matches at 10 bases. V was pared by 1 base and J by 3 bases, with 5 bases of the junction left unmatched. This CDR3 region has 16 residues. Germline CDR1 is SGHVS and CDR2 is FQNEAQ. The CDR3 here is CASSLGGLAAKETQYF. In DNA, the CDR3 is TGTGCCAGCAGCTTAGGTGGACTAGCGGCGAAAGAGACCCAGTACTTC.

The chain joins TRBV5-4 to TRBJ2-3; TRBD1 matches at 9 bases. Trimming cost V 0 bases and J 3 bases; bases outside gene matches: 5. The CDR3 sequence is 16 residues long. From germline, CDR1 is SGHNT and CDR2 YYREEE (reference sequence). CDR3 sequence reads: CASSLVPGQGTDTQYF. CDR3 in DNA: TGTGCCAGCAGCTTGGTGCCCGGACAGGGGACAGATACGCAGTATTTT.

The V and J genes are TRBV7-2 and TRBJ1-4; 10 bases agree with TRBD1. The CDR3 totals 15 residues. Germline assignment: CDR1 SGHTA and CDR2 FQGNSA. Trimming took 1 base from V and 8 from J; bases not matched to a gene: 4. The CDR3 sequence: CASSLGGQGNEKLFF. DNA for the CDR3: TGTGCCAGCAGCTTAGGGGGACAGGGGAACGAAAAACTGTTTTTT.

The chain is built from TRBV5-1 and TRBJ2-5, with 9 bases identical to TRBD2. V shed 1 base, J shed 6 bases, and the junction held 7 bases outside the gene matches. In germline, CDR1 is SGHRS, CDR2 YFSETQ. The CDR3 extends over 15 amino acids. The CDR3 nucleotides are TGCGCCAGCAGCTTGTTGGCGGGGGGGCCACAGACCCAGTACTTC. Protein product: CASSLLAGGPQTQYF.

The chain joins TRBV6-1 to TRBJ2-5, with 7 positions matching TRBD1. This CDR3 is built from 13 residues. Per the germline V gene, CDR1 is MNHNS and CDR2 is SASEGT. With V trimmed by 5 bases and J by 5 bases, 5 bases remained unmatched. In DNA, the CDR3 is TGTGCCAGCAGTCGTGACAGGGACGAGACCCAGTACTTC. It specifies CASSRDRDETQYF.

The chain has TRBV4-3 and TRBJ2-2, with a weak D call TRBD1 (5 bases). Germline lookup yields CDR1 LGHNA and CDR2 YSLEER. The V end lost 0 bases, the J end lost 6 bases, and 17 bases lay between the germline ends. The CDR3 has 17 amino acids. The CDR3 bases are TGCGCCAGCAGCCAAGATTGGGGCCGGCTCGGGTCCGGGGAGCTGTTTTTT. It specifies CASSQDWGRLGSGELFF.

V gene TRBV27 combines with J gene TRBJ1-4, with D perhaps TRBD1 (6 bases). Germline loops: CDR1 MNHEY, CDR2 SMNVEV (reference sequence). The CDR3 sequence is 16 residues long. The germline V and J ends were trimmed by 6 bases and 10 bases, with 24 bases remaining between them. Written as DNA, the CDR3 is TGTGCCAGCAGCACCATAAAACAGGGACTAAGGGGAAAACTGTTTTTT. Protein sequence: CASSTIKQGLRGKLFF.

The chain carries TRBV5-1 and TRBJ2-3, with D tentatively TRBD2 (6 bases). CDR1 and CDR2 from the germline V gene are SGHRS and YFSETQ. The CDR3 spans 16 residues. Trimming left V 1 base short and J 2 bases short, with 14 bases between. The DNA for the CDR3 is TGCGCCAGCAGCTTGTCTTCAGGGACTTCCACAGATACGCAGTATTTT. This codes for CASSLSSGTSTDTQYF.

The V gene is TRBV12-5, the J gene TRBJ1-2, with D possibly TRBD1 on 5 matching bases. CDR1 is LGHNT and CDR2 is FRNRAP in the germline V gene. The CDR3 has 15 amino acids. V shed 0 bases and J shed 7 bases, with 15 bases lying between them. CDR3 nucleotides: TGTGCTAGTGGTTTGGTATCTGGGGGGATTGGTGGCTACACCTTC. The encoded protein is CASGLVSGGIGGYTF.

The chain has TRBV7-8 and TRBJ2-2; maybe TRBD2 (7 bases). The CDR3 is made up of 15 amino acids. V lost 6 bases to trimming and J lost 0 bases, with 11 bases between them. Germline CDR1 is SGHVS and CDR2 is FQNEAQ. CDR3 DNA sequence: TGTGCCAGCAGTTCGGGGGGCCCGAACACCGGGGAGCTGTTTTTT. As protein: CASSSGGPNTGELFF.